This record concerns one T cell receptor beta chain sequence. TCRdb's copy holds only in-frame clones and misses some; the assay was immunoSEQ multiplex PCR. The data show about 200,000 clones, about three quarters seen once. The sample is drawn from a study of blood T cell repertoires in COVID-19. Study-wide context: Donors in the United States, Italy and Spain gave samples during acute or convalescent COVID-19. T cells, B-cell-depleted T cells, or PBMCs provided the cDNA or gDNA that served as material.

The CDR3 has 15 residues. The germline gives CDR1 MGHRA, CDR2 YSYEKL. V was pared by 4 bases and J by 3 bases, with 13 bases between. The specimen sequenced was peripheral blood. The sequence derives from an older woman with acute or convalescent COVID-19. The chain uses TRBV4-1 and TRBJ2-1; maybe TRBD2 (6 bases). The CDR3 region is CASSRDSKDYNEQFF. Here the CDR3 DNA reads TGCGCCAGCAGCCGGGACTCAAAGGACTACAATGAGCAGTTCTTC.